This T cell receptor (beta chain) was retrieved from a study of blood T cells in healthy people across ages. The germline CDR1 and CDR2 sequences are SEHNR and FQNEAQ (reference sequence). After removal of 7 bases from V and 4 bases from J, the junction contained 7 bases not matched to a gene. The CDR3 sequence is 16 residues long. This clonotype was recorded many times. A second about 7 to 12 cycle PCR used barcoded and J-beta primers. TCRdb re-called the 5' RACE reads through MiXCR, storing one row per CDR3 protein. The sample carries around 670,000 distinct CDR3 sequences, roughly 31% recorded once.

The sequencing input was blood. The chain is built from TRBV7-9 and TRBJ2-6; 10 positions agree with TRBD1. The sequence was obtained from an elderly woman in good health. In DNA form, the CDR3 reads TGTGCCAGCACCCGGACAGGGGGGATAGGGGCCAACGTCCTGACTTTC. Protein sequence: CASTRTGGIGANVLTF.